The rows below give T cell receptor beta chains drawn from one sample of a study of memory B cells and T cells in multiple sclerosis. Assay used: immunoSEQ multiplex PCR; TCRdb lists only in-frame clones, some missing. The repertoire holds some 7,000 clones, with around 50% as singletons. The specimen was memory (CD45RO+) CD8+ T cells from blood. These TCRs come from a human donor with multiple sclerosis. Both conserved end residues are part of each CDR3. Fields, in order: J gene, V gene, D gene, clone size, CDR3 DNA, CDR3 protein. The D gene is left open where the match is weak. Expanded clones are given a class, and other clones once, few, many or no size at all.

J gene: TRBJ2-1
V gene: TRBV28
D gene: TRBD2
clone size: NA
CDR3 DNA: TGTGCCAGCAGTCTTCCCCCCGGACTAGCGGGAGAACGGCCCTACAATGAGCAGTTCTTC
CDR3 protein: CASSLPPGLAGERPYNEQFF

J gene: TRBJ1-3
V gene: TRBV2
D gene: NA
clone size: NA
CDR3 DNA: TGTGCCAGCAGTGACTACACCATATATTTT
CDR3 protein: CASSDYTIYF

J gene: TRBJ2-7
V gene: TRBV7-9
D gene: TRBD1
clone size: NA
CDR3 DNA: TGTGCCAGCAGCTTAATTGCGGGACAGGAGTACTACGAGCAGTACTTC
CDR3 protein: CASSLIAGQEYYEQYF

J gene: TRBJ2-1
V gene: TRBV2
D gene: NA
clone size: NA
CDR3 DNA: TGTGCCAGCAGTGAAGGGCTAGCGAATGAGCAGTTCTTC
CDR3 protein: CASSEGLANEQFF

J gene: TRBJ2-2
V gene: TRBV6-5
D gene: NA
clone size: NA
CDR3 DNA: TGTGCCAGCAGTTACTCGGCAGAGAACACCGGGGAGCTGTTTTTT
CDR3 protein: CASSYSAENTGELFF

J gene: TRBJ2-7
V gene: TRBV5-1
D gene: NA
clone size: NA
CDR3 DNA: TGCGCCAGCAGCTTGAGTCAGGCAAACGAGCAGTACTTC
CDR3 protein: CASSLSQANEQYF

J gene: TRBJ2-7
V gene: TRBV19
D gene: TRBD1
clone size: NA
CDR3 DNA: TGTGCCAGTAGTAGCCGGGACAGGATCTACGAGCAGTACTTC
CDR3 protein: CASSSRDRIYEQYF

J gene: TRBJ1-1
V gene: TRBV5-4
D gene: TRBD1
clone size: once
CDR3 DNA: TGTGCCAGCAGCTGGGACAGGGGGAGCACTGAAGCTTTCTTT
CDR3 protein: CASSWDRGSTEAFF

J gene: TRBJ2-1
V gene: TRBV6-1
D gene: NA
clone size: few
CDR3 DNA: TGTGCCAGCAGTGAAGCAGGACCCGGGACTGAGGGCGCGAATGAGCAGTTCTTC
CDR3 protein: CASSEAGPGTEGANEQFF

J gene: TRBJ1-1
V gene: TRBV9
D gene: NA
clone size: NA
CDR3 DNA: TGTGCCAGCAGCGTTGCGGGGATACTTGGCACTGAAGCTTTCTTT
CDR3 protein: CASSVAGILGTEAFF

J gene: TRBJ1-4
V gene: TRBV7-8
D gene: NA
clone size: NA
CDR3 DNA: TGTGCCAGCAGCTTATCCGTGGGGCTTAGTGAAAAACTGTTTTTT
CDR3 protein: CASSLSVGLSEKLFF

J gene: TRBJ2-1
V gene: TRBV27
D gene: NA
clone size: NA
CDR3 DNA: TGTGCCAGCAGTTTATTTGGACTAAACAATGAGCAGTTCTTC
CDR3 protein: CASSLFGLNNEQFF

J gene: TRBJ1-1
V gene: TRBV7-8
D gene: NA
clone size: few
CDR3 DNA: TGTGCCAGCAGCTCAACTCAGGGGAAGTACCGTTACACTGAAGCTTTCTTT
CDR3 protein: CASSSTQGKYRYTEAFF

J gene: TRBJ2-7
V gene: TRBV7-2
D gene: TRBD1
clone size: few
CDR3 DNA: TGTGCCAGCAGGGGGACAGGGGGGACCTACGAGCAGTACTTC
CDR3 protein: CASRGTGGTYEQYF

J gene: TRBJ1-1
V gene: TRBV5-1
D gene: NA
clone size: NA
CDR3 DNA: TGCGCCAGCAGCTTATGGGGGGGCGAGGAGACTGAAGCTTTCTTT
CDR3 protein: CASSLWGGEETEAFF

J gene: TRBJ2-3
V gene: TRBV6-6
D gene: TRBD2
clone size: medium-sized
CDR3 DNA: TGTGCCAGCAGTTACTCAGGCGGGGGGACAGATACGCAGTATTTT
CDR3 protein: CASSYSGGGTDTQYF

J gene: TRBJ2-7
V gene: TRBV7-3
D gene: TRBD1
clone size: NA
CDR3 DNA: TGTGCCAGCAGCTTCGGGACAGGGTACGAGCAGTACTTC
CDR3 protein: CASSFGTGYEQYF

J gene: TRBJ2-3
V gene: TRBV4-1
D gene: TRBD1
clone size: NA
CDR3 DNA: TGCGCCAGCAGCAACCGGGACAGGGGCACAGATACGCAGTATTTT
CDR3 protein: CASSNRDRGTDTQYF

J gene: TRBJ2-3
V gene: TRBV6-4
D gene: TRBD2
clone size: NA
CDR3 DNA: TGTGCCAGCAGTGACTCCGGGACTAGCGGCACAGATACGCAGTATTTT
CDR3 protein: CASSDSGTSGTDTQYF

J gene: TRBJ1-2
V gene: TRBV7-2
D gene: NA
clone size: NA
CDR3 DNA: TGTGCCAGCAGCTTAATCGGGGAGCCCGGTAACTATGGCTACACCTTC
CDR3 protein: CASSLIGEPGNYGYTF

J gene: TRBJ2-1
V gene: TRBV6-4
D gene: NA
clone size: NA
CDR3 DNA: TGTGCCAGCAGTGACTCGTCTAGCCTCGATGAGCAGTTCTTC
CDR3 protein: CASSDSSSLDEQFF

J gene: TRBJ2-7
V gene: TRBV11-2
D gene: NA
clone size: NA
CDR3 DNA: TGTGCCAGCAGCCCCCAACTTCCGGACGAGCAGTACTTC
CDR3 protein: CASSPQLPDEQYF

J gene: TRBJ1-1
V gene: TRBV2
D gene: TRBD1
clone size: NA
CDR3 DNA: TGTGCCAGCAGTCCAGGGGGCGGAGGAACTGAAGCTTTCTTT
CDR3 protein: CASSPGGGGTEAFF

J gene: TRBJ2-2
V gene: TRBV29-1
D gene: NA
clone size: few
CDR3 DNA: TGCAGCGTACACTTCTCGGGGAGGCGCACCGGGGAGCTGTTTTTT
CDR3 protein: CSVHFSGRRTGELFF

J gene: TRBJ1-1
V gene: TRBV5-1
D gene: NA
clone size: few
CDR3 DNA: TGCGCCAGCAGCGCTTCAGGGTATCGGAACACTGAAGCTTTCTTT
CDR3 protein: CASSASGYRNTEAFF

J gene: TRBJ1-5
V gene: TRBV27
D gene: TRBD1
clone size: NA
CDR3 DNA: TGTGCCAGCAGTCCGACAGGGGGCAATCAGCCCCAGCATTTT
CDR3 protein: CASSPTGGNQPQHF

J gene: TRBJ2-1
V gene: TRBV7-9
D gene: TRBD2
clone size: NA
CDR3 DNA: TGTGCCAGCAGCTACGGTAGCGGGACATACAATGAGCAGTTCTTC
CDR3 protein: CASSYGSGTYNEQFF

J gene: TRBJ1-5
V gene: TRBV9
D gene: NA
clone size: NA
CDR3 DNA: TGTGCCAGCAGCCCGGCAGCGGGCAATCAGCCCCAGCATTTT
CDR3 protein: CASSPAAGNQPQHF

J gene: TRBJ2-2
V gene: TRBV6-5
D gene: TRBD1
clone size: NA
CDR3 DNA: TGTGCCAGTGCTGACCGGGACAGCTACACCGGGGAGCTGTTTTTT
CDR3 protein: CASADRDSYTGELFF

J gene: TRBJ1-4
V gene: TRBV4-2
D gene: NA
clone size: once
CDR3 DNA: TGTGCCAGCAGCCAAAACCTACAGGGAAATAATGAAAAACTGTTTTTT
CDR3 protein: CASSQNLQGNNEKLFF

J gene: TRBJ2-7
V gene: TRBV15
D gene: TRBD1
clone size: once
CDR3 DNA: TGTGCCACCAGCGTTGGACAGGCCTACGAGCAGTACTTC
CDR3 protein: CATSVGQAYEQYF

J gene: TRBJ1-4
V gene: TRBV7-9
D gene: NA
clone size: NA
CDR3 DNA: TGTGCCAGCAGCTTAGCGCCGGACAGTAATGAAAAACTGTTTTTT
CDR3 protein: CASSLAPDSNEKLFF

J gene: TRBJ2-2
V gene: TRBV6-4
D gene: NA
clone size: NA
CDR3 DNA: TGTGCCAGCAGTGGGGAATACGGGGAAGGTACCGGGGAGCTGTTTTTT
CDR3 protein: CASSGEYGEGTGELFF

J gene: TRBJ1-1
V gene: TRBV28
D gene: NA
clone size: NA
CDR3 DNA: TGTGCCAGCAGTTCCTGGGGGCAAGGGGATGTAACTGAAGCTTTCTTT
CDR3 protein: CASSSWGQGDVTEAFF

J gene: TRBJ2-3
V gene: TRBV15
D gene: TRBD2
clone size: once
CDR3 DNA: TGTGCCACCAGAGAGGGACTAGCGGGGGGTAGCGCAGATACGCAGTATTTT
CDR3 protein: CATREGLAGGSADTQYF

J gene: TRBJ2-2
V gene: TRBV9
D gene: TRBD2
clone size: NA
CDR3 DNA: TGTGCCAGCAGCCCGCGGGGGGGCGCATCGATTCTCGGGGAGCTGTTTTTT
CDR3 protein: CASSPRGGASILGELFF

J gene: TRBJ1-3
V gene: TRBV7-8
D gene: NA
clone size: once
CDR3 DNA: TGTGCCAGCACCAGGCTTGGGCGGGGGGCAAGTGGAAACACCATATATTTT
CDR3 protein: CASTRLGRGASGNTIYF